A selection of T cell receptor beta chains follows, all from one sample in a study of control samples from healthy donors and cancer patients. Using immunoSEQ multiplex PCR, the repertoire was profiled, and TCRdb retains in-frame clones only, with some absent. Among approximately 160,000 clones listed, roughly 94% were seen once. Material for sequencing was blood. The receptors come from a woman between 18 and 29 years old in good health. Each CDR3 is given with its conserved first and last residue. The D gene is left open where the match is weak. Rows give clone size only sometimes, using once, few, many, or a class for an expanded clone.

>.|once|TRBJ2-5|TRBV6-5
CASSPFWDQETQYF
TGTGCCAGCAGCCCCTTTTGGGATCAAGAGACCCAGTACTTC
>.|.|TRBJ2-7|TRBV6-5
CASTLARNTYEQYF
TGTGCCAGCACCCTCGCACGGAACACCTACGAGCAGTACTTC
>TRBD1|once|TRBJ1-6|TRBV28
CASSMDRASGSPLHF
TGTGCCAGCAGTATGGACAGGGCGAGCGGGTCACCCCTCCACTTT
>.|once|TRBJ1-2|TRBV28
CASQSFRELRGYTF
TGTGCCAGCCAATCCTTTAGGGAACTACGTGGCTACACCTTC
>.|.|TRBJ1-1|TRBV11-3
CASTSDGKDTEAFF
TGTGCCAGCACCTCCGACGGGAAGGACACTGAAGCTTTCTTT
>.|.|TRBJ2-7|TRBV19
CASSITSRASEQYF
TGTGCCAGTAGTATCACATCCCGGGCCTCCGAGCAGTACTTC
>.|few|TRBJ1-5|TRBV9
CASSVTKSTSPQHF
TGTGCCAGCAGCGTGACAAAGAGTACTTCGCCCCAGCATTTT
>TRBD1|.|TRBJ1-1|TRBV18
CASSPPVGQGEKDTEAFF
TGTGCCAGCTCACCACCGGTGGGTCAGGGGGAGAAAGACACTGAAGCTTTCTTT
>.|.|TRBJ1-2|TRBV11-2
CASSYGGRAGGYTF
TGTGCCAGCAGCTACGGTGGGAGGGCCGGTGGCTACACCTTC
>.|once|TRBJ2-5|TRBV7-6
CASSPQTGVKTQYF
TGTGCCAGCAGCCCACAAACAGGTGTAAAGACCCAGTACTTC
>TRBD1|.|TRBJ2-5|TRBV10-1
CASSPGQAQETQYF
TGCGCCTCATCCCCGGGACAGGCTCAAGAGACCCAGTACTTC
>TRBD1|.|TRBJ1-3|TRBV2
CASSPGQGHLPSGNTIYF
TGTGCCAGCAGCCCGGGACAGGGCCATCTTCCCTCTGGAAACACCATATATTTT
>.|.|TRBJ2-1|TRBV5-1
CASTQRDEQFF
TGCGCCAGCACCCAGAGGGACGAGCAGTTCTTC
>TRBD1|.|TRBJ2-2|TRBV6-5
CASGRGGELFF
TGTGCCAGCGGCAGGGGGGGGGAGCTGTTTTTT
>.|.|TRBJ2-7|TRBV13
CASSPGTVSSSYEQYF
TGTGCCAGCAGCCCGGGGACGGTTTCCAGCTCCTACGAGCAGTACTTC
>.|.|TRBJ1-2|TRBV2
CASSFLGSSKSGYTF
TGTGCCAGCAGTTTCTTGGGCAGCAGTAAGTCGGGCTACACCTTC
>.|.|TRBJ1-5|TRBV20-1
CSASHGLSNQPQHF
TGCAGTGCTAGTCATGGACTTAGCAATCAGCCCCAGCATTTT
>.|.|TRBJ2-7|TRBV4-1
CASSQDPLDLLGGRSYEQYF
TGCGCCAGCAGCCAAGACCCACTCGACCTCCTAGGGGGTAGGTCCTACGAGCAGTACTTC
>.|.|TRBJ2-2|TRBV14
CASSQDWATNTGELFF
TGTGCCAGCAGCCAAGATTGGGCTACGAACACCGGGGAGCTGTTTTTT
>.|.|TRBJ2-1|TRBV5-1
CASSSPGGTYNEQFF
TGCGCCAGCAGTTCCCCCGGCGGGACCTACAATGAGCAGTTCTTC
>.|.|TRBJ2-7|TRBV10-1
CASSDPGHPYEQYF
TGCGCCAGCAGTGACCCGGGACACCCATACGAGCAGTACTTC
>TRBD2|.|TRBJ2-5|TRBV5-6
CASSWLAGNKETQYF
TGTGCCAGCAGCTGGTTAGCGGGGAATAAAGAGACCCAGTACTTC
>.|.|TRBJ1-6|TRBV11-1
CASSLAGRKGSPLHF
TGTGCCAGCAGCTTAGCCGGCAGGAAAGGTTCACCCCTCCACTTT
>.|.|TRBJ1-2|TRBV7-2
CASRLGGTNYGYTF
TGTGCCAGCAGATTGGGGGGGACTAACTATGGCTACACCTTC
>.|.|TRBJ1-4|TRBV19
CASSVQATNEKLFF
TGTGCCAGTAGTGTTCAGGCAACTAATGAAAAACTGTTTTTT
>TRBD1|.|TRBJ1-5|TRBV28
CASSRGQGLSYSNQPQHF
TGTGCCAGCAGTCGCGGACAGGGGCTGTCTTATAGCAATCAGCCCCAGCATTTT
>.|.|TRBJ1-2|TRBV28
CASSLSQDGYTF
TGTGCCAGCAGTCTATCTCAAGACGGCTACACCTTC
>.|.|TRBJ1-1|TRBV5-5
CASSLFSETEAFF
TGTGCCAGCAGCTTGTTTAGTGAAACTGAAGCTTTCTTT
>.|.|TRBJ2-7|TRBV28
CASSFNRGSEQYF
TGTGCCAGCAGTTTCAATAGGGGATCCGAGCAGTACTTC
>TRBD1|.|TRBJ1-4|TRBV5-1
CASSLQGRDEKLFF
TGCGCCAGCAGCTTACAGGGGAGGGATGAAAAACTGTTTTTT
>.|.|TRBJ1-3|TRBV5-4
CASSSKTVSSGNTIYF
TGTGCCAGCAGCTCAAAGACAGTTTCCTCTGGAAACACCATATATTTT
>.|.|TRBJ1-4|TRBV4-1
CASSQDDGNREKLFF
TGCGCCAGCAGCCAAGACGACGGGAACAGGGAAAAACTGTTTTTT
>.|.|TRBJ1-5|TRBV28
CASRVYSNQPQHF
TGTGCCAGCCGGGTTTATAGCAATCAGCCCCAGCATTTT
>.|.|TRBJ2-1|TRBV4-3
CASSHGSSYNEQFF
TGCGCCAGCAGCCATGGGAGCTCCTACAATGAGCAGTTCTTC
>.|.|TRBJ1-5|TRBV19
CASRLLGVHNQPQHF
TGTGCCAGTAGGCTACTCGGGGTACACAATCAGCCCCAGCATTTT
>.|.|TRBJ2-2|TRBV28
CASSPRQVGGELFF
TGTGCCAGCAGTCCCCGACAGGTAGGAGGGGAGCTGTTTTTT
>.|once|TRBJ1-2|TRBV6-5
CASSTDGLYGYTF
TGTGCCAGCAGTACGGACGGCCTCTATGGCTACACCTTC
>.|.|TRBJ2-7|TRBV18
CASSPQREEQYF
TGTGCCAGCTCACCCCAGAGGGAAGAGCAGTACTTC
>TRBD1|few|TRBJ1-1|TRBV2
CASSGTQGSAFF
TGTGCCAGCAGTGGGACACAGGGGTCGGCTTTCTTT
>TRBD1|.|TRBJ1-2|TRBV6-5
CASSPGQGVGGYTF
TGTGCCAGCAGCCCGGGACAGGGGGTAGGCGGCTACACCTTC
>.|.|TRBJ1-6|TRBV18
CASSPLAVSDSPLHF
TGTGCCAGCTCACCACTAGCAGTATCAGATTCACCCCTCCACTTT
>.|.|TRBJ2-2|TRBV28
CASSLDHPGELFF
TGTGCCAGCAGTTTGGATCACCCTGGGGAGCTGTTTTTT
>TRBD1|.|TRBJ1-2|TRBV10-2
CASNSGTAYGYTF
TGCGCCAGCAACTCCGGGACAGCTTATGGCTACACCTTC
>.|.|TRBJ1-6|TRBV7-9
CASSLNSYNSPLHF
TGTGCCAGCAGCTTAAACTCCTATAATTCACCCCTCCACTTT
>TRBD2|.|TRBJ2-7|TRBV28
CASHPPGGSYEQYF
TGTGCCAGCCATCCCCCGGGGGGCTCCTACGAGCAGTACTTC
>TRBD1|.|TRBJ1-6|TRBV10-2
CASISGQGRNSPLHF
TGCGCCAGCATAAGCGGACAGGGGAGGAATTCACCCCTCCACTTT
>.|.|TRBJ1-2|TRBV5-8
CASSSRALFYGYTF
TGTGCCAGCAGCTCCCGCGCTCTTTTCTATGGCTACACCTTC